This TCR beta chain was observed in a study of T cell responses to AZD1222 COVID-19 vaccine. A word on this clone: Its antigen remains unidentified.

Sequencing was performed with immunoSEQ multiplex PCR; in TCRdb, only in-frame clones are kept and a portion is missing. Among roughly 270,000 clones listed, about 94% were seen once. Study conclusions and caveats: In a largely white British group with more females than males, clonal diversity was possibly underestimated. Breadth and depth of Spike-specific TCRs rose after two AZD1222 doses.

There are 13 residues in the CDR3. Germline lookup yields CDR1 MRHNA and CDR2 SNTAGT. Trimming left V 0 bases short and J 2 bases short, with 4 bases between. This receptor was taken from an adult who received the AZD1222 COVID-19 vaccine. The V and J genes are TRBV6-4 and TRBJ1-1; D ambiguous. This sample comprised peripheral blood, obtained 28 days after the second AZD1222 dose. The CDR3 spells CASSDSDNTEAFF. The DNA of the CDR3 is TGTGCCAGCAGTGACTCGGACAACACTGAAGCTTTCTTT.